The text below deals with one T cell receptor beta chain. In the original processing: The assay estimated nucleated cells by amplifying reference gene primers. Profiling relied on immunoSEQ multiplex PCR, and the TCRdb table lists in-frame clones only, not all of them. V and J calls plus clone size are reproduced from that table; the DNA served to infer D and trimming. Of approximately 230,000 clones listed, around 80% are singletons. This specimen belongs to a study of blood T cell repertoires in COVID-19. Background on the study: Acute and convalescent COVID-19 samples came from the United States, Italy and Spain. From T cells, B-cell-depleted T cells, or PBMCs came the material, which was cDNA or gDNA.

The CDR3 sequence is 18 residues long. Germline-derived CDR1 and CDR2 are MNHEY and SMNVEV (reference sequence). V was pared by 5 bases and J by 0 bases, with 10 bases of the junction left unmatched. The clonotype was recovered from a woman aged 35 to 49 with active or convalescent COVID-19. J is TRBJ2-7 and V is TRBV27, with 13 nucleotides matching TRBD2. The sample was peripheral blood. This chain's CDR3 is CASSPRTSGGRHSYEQYF. CDR3 nucleotides: TGTGCCAGCAGTCCTCGGACTAGCGGGGGCCGACACTCCTACGAGCAGTACTTC.